This T cell receptor (beta chain) stems from a study of post-analysis software for immune sequencing data. Study-wide points: Five or six TRBV segments were significantly more frequent in patients than in controls. TRBV5-6, TRBV5-1 and TRBV20-1 were among these segments.

A remark on this clonotype: What it binds is not known.

Germline V gene data show CDR1 as DFQATT and CDR2 as SNEGSKA (reference sequence). CDR3 length: 16 amino acids. Trimming took off 0 bases at V and 1 base at J, with 15 bases between the two ends. Carried by the TCR beta cDNA libraries were unique molecular identifiers. TCRdb re-called the PCR reads with MiXCR, one entry per CDR3 protein. Among approximately 660,000 distinct CDR3 sequences listed, 55% to 60% were seen once. This clonotype was sampled from a girl aged 2 to 9 with multiple sclerosis. Sequenced sample: blood. V and J are TRBV20-1 and TRBJ1-2; D is unresolved. The CDR3 here is CSARDGRGLVNYGYTF. CDR3 sequence (DNA): TGCAGTGCTAGAGATGGACGTGGACTCGTTAACTATGGCTACACCTTC.